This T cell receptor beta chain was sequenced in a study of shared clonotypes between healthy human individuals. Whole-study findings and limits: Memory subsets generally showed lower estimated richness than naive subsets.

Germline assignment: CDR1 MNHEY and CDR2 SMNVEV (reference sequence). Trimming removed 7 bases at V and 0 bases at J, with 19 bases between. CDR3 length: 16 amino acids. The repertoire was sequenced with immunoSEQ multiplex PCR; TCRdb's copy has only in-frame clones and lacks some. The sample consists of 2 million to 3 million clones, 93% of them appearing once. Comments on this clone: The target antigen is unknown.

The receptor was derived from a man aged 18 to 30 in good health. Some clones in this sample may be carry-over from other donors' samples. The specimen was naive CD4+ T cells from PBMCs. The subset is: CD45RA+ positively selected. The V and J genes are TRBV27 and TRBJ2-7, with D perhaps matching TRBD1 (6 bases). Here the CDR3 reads CASIPQGPGFSYEQYF. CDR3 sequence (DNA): TGTGCCAGCATCCCGCAGGGGCCGGGATTCTCCTACGAGCAGTACTTC.